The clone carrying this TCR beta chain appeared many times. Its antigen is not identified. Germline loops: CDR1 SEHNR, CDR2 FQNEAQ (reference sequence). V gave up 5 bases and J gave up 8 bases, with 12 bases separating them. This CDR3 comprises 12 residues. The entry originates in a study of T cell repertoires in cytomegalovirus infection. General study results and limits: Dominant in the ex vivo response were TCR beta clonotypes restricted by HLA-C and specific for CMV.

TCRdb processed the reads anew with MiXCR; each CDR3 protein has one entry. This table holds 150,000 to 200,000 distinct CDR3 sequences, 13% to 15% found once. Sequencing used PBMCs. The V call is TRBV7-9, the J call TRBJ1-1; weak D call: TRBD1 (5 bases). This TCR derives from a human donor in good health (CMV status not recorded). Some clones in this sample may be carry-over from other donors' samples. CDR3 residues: CASSRQGSEAFF. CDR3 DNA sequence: TGTGCCAGCAGCCGTCAGGGTTCCGAAGCTTTCTTT.